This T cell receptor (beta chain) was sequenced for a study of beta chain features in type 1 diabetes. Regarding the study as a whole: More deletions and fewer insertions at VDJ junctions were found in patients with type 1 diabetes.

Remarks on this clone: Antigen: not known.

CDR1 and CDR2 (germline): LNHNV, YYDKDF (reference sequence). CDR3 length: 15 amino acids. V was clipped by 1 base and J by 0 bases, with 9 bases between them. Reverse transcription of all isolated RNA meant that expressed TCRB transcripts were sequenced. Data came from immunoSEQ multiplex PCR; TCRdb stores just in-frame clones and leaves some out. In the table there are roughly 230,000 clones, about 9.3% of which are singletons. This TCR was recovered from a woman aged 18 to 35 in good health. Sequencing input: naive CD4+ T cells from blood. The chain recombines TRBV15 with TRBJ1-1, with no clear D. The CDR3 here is CATSRGGSLNTEAFF. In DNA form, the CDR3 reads TGTGCCACCAGCAGAGGAGGGAGCCTGAACACTGAAGCTTTCTTT.